This T cell receptor (beta chain) was recorded in a study of blood T cell repertoires in COVID-19. Overall study: Sites across the United States, Italy and Spain contributed samples from acute and convalescent COVID-19. From T cells, B-cell-depleted T cells, or PBMCs came the material, which was cDNA or gDNA.

In the original processing: Amplification from reference gene primers served as the basis for estimated nucleated cell counts. Using immunoSEQ multiplex PCR, the repertoire was profiled, and TCRdb retains in-frame clones only, with some absent. The V and J calls and the clone size are those of that table, but D and trimming were determined from the DNA. The table lists about 73,000 clones, roughly 79% of them singletons. This clone occurred a few times. The CDR3 runs to 14 residues. The V end lost 3 bases, the J end lost 5 bases, and 8 bases lay between the germline ends. Germline CDR1 and CDR2: MDHEN and SYDVKM.

This sequence was found in a woman aged 70-85 years with acute or convalescent COVID-19. The specimen was peripheral blood. The chain has TRBV28 and TRBJ1-6, with D perhaps TRBD1 (5 bases). CDR3 residues: CASSFFRDNSPLHF. The CDR3 DNA reads TGTGCCAGCAGTTTTTTCAGGGATAATTCACCCCTCCACTTT. Using reference TRBV28 and TRBJ1-6 for the parts outside the CDR3, the full variable domain is DVKVTQSSRYLVKRTGEKVFLECVQDMDHENMFWYRQDPGLGLRLIYFSYDVKMKEKGDIPEGYSVSREKKERFSLILESASTNQTSMYLCASSFFRDNSPLHFGNGTRLTVT.